Presented here are 24 T cell receptor beta chains from one specimen sequenced in a study of blood T cell repertoires in COVID-19. Clones were sequenced by immunoSEQ multiplex PCR, and TCRdb holds only the in-frame ones, with some missing. The data show 350,000 or so clones, 88% seen once. What was sequenced was PBMCs or T cells enriched from blood (not recorded which). The receptors derive from a young woman who had been exposed to COVID-19.

In its sample, this clone was seen once. The chain links TRBV7-6 to TRBJ2-7, with no clear D. Germline V gene lookup returns CDR1 SGHVS and CDR2 FNYEAQ. The CDR3 length is 14 residues. The germline V and J ends were trimmed by 2 bases and 1 base, with 9 bases remaining between them. The chain's CDR3 is CASSLSPQSYEQYF. In nucleotides, the CDR3 is TGTGCCAGCAGCTTATCGCCACAATCCTACGAGCAGTACTTC.

J is TRBJ1-1 and V is TRBV18; 10 bases fit TRBD1. J was trimmed by 5 bases and V by 4 bases; bases with no gene match: 4. CDR1 is KGHSH and CDR2 is LQKENI in the germline V gene. There are 14 residues in the CDR3. CDR3 bases: TGTGCCAGCTCACTGGGACAGGGGAAGACTGAAGCTTTCTTT. It translates to CASSLGQGKTEAFF. The full variable domain, with the rest looked up from reference TRBV18 and TRBJ1-1, is NAGVMQNPRHLVRRRGQEARLRCSPMKGHSHVYWYRQLPEEGLKFMVYLQKENIIDESGMPKERFSAEFPKEGPSILRIQQVVRGDSAAYFCASSLGQGKTEAFFGQGTRLTVV.

The chain carries TRBV4-1 and TRBJ2-1, with TRBD2 matching over 9 bases. CDR1 is MGHRA and CDR2 is YSYEKL in the germline V gene. V was clipped by 0 bases and J by 5 bases; unmatched bases: 8. The length of the CDR3 is 17 residues. Written as DNA, the CDR3 is TGCGCCAGCAGCCAAGACATTGCGGGAGGGAGGCACAATGAGCAGTTCTTC. Amino acid sequence: CASSQDIAGGRHNEQFF.

The rearrangement joins TRBV11-2 to TRBJ2-1, with a weak D call TRBD2 (6 bases). The CDR3 has 16 amino acids. The germline V gene encodes CDR1 SGHAT and CDR2 FQNNGV. Trimming removed 5 bases from V and 5 bases from J, with 19 bases in between. Here the CDR3 reads CASSPARAGLDNEQFF. The CDR3 coding sequence is TGTGCCAGCAGCCCCGCTCGGGCGGGACTCGACAATGAGCAGTTCTTC.

The V call is TRBV5-1, the J call TRBJ2-2; D is uncertain. The CDR3 runs to 16 residues. The V gene's germline CDR1 is SGHRS and CDR2 YFSETQ. V was trimmed by 4 bases and J by 1 base, leaving 14 bases between them. This chain's CDR3 is CASSVEQTMNTGELFF. The CDR3 coding sequence is TGCGCCAGCAGCGTTGAACAGACGATGAACACCGGGGAGCTGTTTTTT.

V usage is TRBV4-1 and J usage is TRBJ2-7; D remains unclear. Germline V gene data show CDR1 as MGHRA and CDR2 as YSYEKL. V dropped 0 bases and J dropped 5 bases, with 14 bases sitting between them. CDR3 length: 15 residues. As DNA, the CDR3 is TGCGCCAGCAGCCAAGATTACACCCTAGGAGACGAGCAGTACTTC. Protein sequence: CASSQDYTLGDEQYF.

This clone appeared a single time. The V and J genes are TRBV28 and TRBJ1-1, with D possibly matching TRBD1 (5 bases). V lost 8 bases and J 1 base, leaving 5 bases between the germline ends. CDR1 and CDR2 from the germline V gene are MDHEN and SYDVKM. This CDR3 comprises 11 residues. The CDR3 nucleotides are TGTGCCAGCGACAGGAACACTGAAGCTTTCTTT. Translated: CASDRNTEAFF.

J is TRBJ1-1 and V is TRBV29-1; 8 nucleotides match TRBD1. This CDR3 spans 14 amino acids. CDR1 is SQVTM and CDR2 is ANQGSEA in the germline V gene. After removal of 4 bases from V and 0 bases from J, the junction contained 4 bases not matched to a gene. This CDR3 reads CSVVGTGLNTEAFF. The CDR3 bases are TGCAGCGTTGTTGGGACAGGACTGAACACTGAAGCTTTCTTT.

For the CDR3, the DNA is TGCAGTCCCGGGGGCAATGAGCAGTTCTTC. It encodes CSPGGNEQFF. The V and J genes are TRBV20-1 and TRBJ2-1, with D perhaps matching TRBD2 (6 bases). Trimming removed 8 bases at V and 6 bases at J, with 8 bases between. Germline CDR1 is DFQATT and CDR2 is SNEGSKA (reference sequence). CDR3 length: 10 residues.

The gene calls are TRBV6-5 and TRBJ2-3; 11 bases map to TRBD2. The CDR3 is 16 residues long. Germline CDR1 and CDR2: MNHEY and SVGAGI. The V segment lost 2 bases and the J segment 0 bases; nucleotides outside the gene matches: 1. CDR3 amino acids: CASSYRTSGSTDTQYF. In DNA, the CDR3 is TGTGCCAGCAGTTACCGGACTAGCGGGAGCACAGATACGCAGTATTTT.

The rearrangement links TRBV19 to TRBJ1-5; D might be TRBD1 (5 bases). Germline V gene lookup returns CDR1 LNHDA and CDR2 SQIVND (reference sequence). V lost 5 bases, J lost 4 bases, and 12 bases lay in between. The CDR3 sequence is 14 residues long. The CDR3 here is CASSRGIQNQPQHF. The CDR3 DNA reads as TGTGCCAGTAGTCGGGGGATCCAAAATCAGCCCCAGCATTTT.

The J gene is TRBJ2-7, the V gene TRBV27; D remains ambiguous. Trimming took 6 bases from V and 3 from J, leaving 9 bases between them. The germline gives CDR1 MNHEY, CDR2 SMNVEV (reference sequence). The CDR3 has 12 residues. CDR3 sequence reads: CASRGAFYEQYF. CDR3 in DNA: TGTGCCAGCAGGGGCGCCTTCTACGAGCAGTACTTC.

This chain links TRBV7-2 with TRBJ1-2; TRBD1 agrees at 7 bases. CDR1 and CDR2 (germline): SGHTA, FQGNSA. The V gene end was trimmed by 5 bases and the J gene end by 6 bases; junction bases not matched to a gene: 9. CDR3 length: 14 residues. The CDR3 nucleotides read TGTGCCAGCAGCACAGGGACAGTTCAGCATGGCTACACCTTC. Its translation: CASSTGTVQHGYTF. Complete variable domain (other parts from reference TRBV7-2 and TRBJ1-2): GAGVSQSPSNKVTEKGKDVELRCDPISGHTALYWYRQSLGQGLEFLIYFQGNSAPDKSGLPSDRFSAERTGGSVSTLTIQRTQQEDSAVYLCASSTGTVQHGYTFGSGTRLTVV.

This chain links TRBV5-1 with TRBJ2-7, with 7 bases that match TRBD1. Germline CDR1 and CDR2: SGHRS and YFSETQ. Trimming cost V 4 bases and J 4 bases; bases outside gene matches: 14. This CDR3 is built from 16 residues. The CDR3 bases are TGCGCCAGCAGCCCCTCTAGACAGGGATGGGGGTACGAGCAGTACTTC. Translated, it gives CASSPSRQGWGYEQYF.

The rearrangement uses TRBV7-9 and TRBJ2-1, with a tentative D call TRBD2 (5 bases). The CDR3 loop spans 15 amino acids. The ends were cut back, 0 bases at V and 6 bases at J, with 12 bases in the middle. Per germline, CDR1 SEHNR and CDR2 FQNEAQ (reference sequence). The CDR3 nucleotides are TGTGCCAGCAGCTTAGCCTTCAGTAGCGTCAATGAGCAGTTCTTC. Translated, it gives CASSLAFSSVNEQFF.

J is TRBJ1-6 and V is TRBV10-3; weak D call: TRBD1 (5 bases). The germline CDR1 and CDR2 sequences are ENHRY and SYGVKD. CDR3 length: 14 residues. V lost 6 bases to trimming and J lost 7 bases, with 13 bases between them. The CDR3 protein is CAISQPPGNSPLHF. The CDR3 coding sequence is TGTGCCATCAGCCAACCCCCAGGGAATTCACCCCTCCACTTT.

V gene TRBV12-5 combines with J gene TRBJ2-2; no reliable D call. CDR1 is LGHNT, CDR2 FRNRAP, per germline. The CDR3 totals 12 residues. Trimming stripped 5 bases from V and 7 bases from J, with 8 bases between. The CDR3 bases are TGTGCTAGTGGTCCTCAGGTCGGGGAGCTGTTTTTT. Translation: CASGPQVGELFF.

This chain connects TRBV24-1 to TRBJ2-7, with D perhaps TRBD1 (6 bases). Germline CDR1 KGHDR, CDR2 SFDVKD. The V and J ends lost 9 bases and 2 bases respectively, with 16 bases between them. The length of the CDR3 is 14 residues. This CDR3 is CATEGQNYPYEQYF. The CDR3 DNA sequence: TGTGCCACCGAAGGACAGAATTATCCCTACGAGCAGTACTTC.

The gene calls are TRBV19 and TRBJ2-6; 9 nucleotides match TRBD1. This CDR3 is 17 amino acids long. CDR1 is LNHDA and CDR2 is SQIVND in the germline V gene (reference sequence). J gave up 3 bases and V 5 bases, and 8 bases lay outside the gene matches. The CDR3 sequence is CASSVGQGNFGANVLTF. The CDR3 DNA is TGTGCCAGTAGTGTCGGACAGGGGAATTTTGGGGCCAACGTCCTGACTTTC.

V is TRBV28 and J is TRBJ1-5; D not resolved. The CDR3 spans 14 residues. Trimming stripped 3 bases from V and 7 bases from J, with 13 bases between. CDR1 is MDHEN, CDR2 SYDVKM, per germline. This chain's CDR3 is CASSFFRRRQPQHF. The CDR3 bases are TGTGCCAGCAGTTTTTTCAGGAGGCGACAGCCCCAGCATTTT.

The chain has TRBV18 and TRBJ1-5, with D maybe TRBD1 (5 bases). The V gene lost 5 bases and the J gene lost 3 bases, with 11 bases spanning the gap. This CDR3 is 14 amino acids long. Germline lookup yields CDR1 KGHSH and CDR2 LQKENI. CDR3 sequence reads: CASSIGVSNQPQHF. The CDR3 DNA is TGTGCCAGCTCAATAGGGGTGTCCAATCAGCCCCAGCATTTT.

The chain carries TRBV5-6 and TRBJ2-2, with 7 positions matching TRBD2. Trimming cost V 0 bases and J 6 bases; bases outside gene matches: 2. Germline lookup yields CDR1 SGHDT and CDR2 YYEEEE. The CDR3 is 14 residues long. In DNA, the CDR3 is TGTGCCAGCAGCTTGGTCGGGAGGTCCGGGGAGCTGTTTTTT. Its translation is CASSLVGRSGELFF.

This chain joins TRBV3-1 (or the pseudogene TRBV3-2) and TRBJ1-2; TRBD1 might be the D (5 bases). Trimming pared 3 bases from V and 0 bases from J, leaving 8 bases between. Germline V gene sequence: CDR1 LGHDT, CDR2 YNNKEL (reference sequence). The CDR3 has 14 residues. The CDR3: CASSHYRSNYGYTF. As DNA, the CDR3 is TGTGCCAGCAGCCATTACAGGTCTAACTATGGCTACACCTTC.

This clone was recorded a few times. This chain joins TRBV19 and TRBJ1-5, with D possibly matching TRBD1 (5 bases). The V gene's germline CDR1 is LNHDA and CDR2 SQIVND (reference sequence). Between the trimmed V and J ends, which lost 5 bases and 3 bases, there was a span of 8 bases. The CDR3 spans 13 residues. The CDR3 here is CASSWGVNQPQHF. The DNA for the CDR3 is TGTGCCAGTAGTTGGGGGGTCAATCAGCCCCAGCATTTT.